This paragraph covers one TCR beta chain sequence. The sample comes from a study of technical replicates of blood from a handful of donors. Clones were read by immunoSEQ multiplex PCR, and TCRdb kept only the in-frame ones, dropping some. The data show about 82,000 clones, with about nine tenths seen just once and about 0.26% held by the top ten. CDR1 SQVTM and CDR2 ANQGSEA come from the germline V gene. V was shortened by 4 bases and J by 7 bases, with 16 bases between the two germline ends. The CDR3 runs 13 residues. The genes are TRBV29-1 and TRBJ1-2; tentatively, D is TRBD1 (5 bases). Sequenced sample: T cells isolated from PBMCs. The TCR originated in a human donor in good health. CDR3 residues: CSVVAGNMGGYTF. Here the CDR3 DNA reads TGCAGCGTTGTGGCAGGGAATATGGGTGGCTACACCTTC.